This T cell receptor (beta chain) appears in the sequencing data of a study of cytomegalovirus exposure and HLA in healthy donors. Notes on the study in general: Specificity for CMV antigens was confirmed in vitro for three of the CMV-associated chains. Later work showed greater clonal expansion in HLA-associated TCR beta chains than in equally common others.

The junction had 6 bases not matched to a gene; V was cut back by 7 bases and J by 8 bases. This CDR3 has 13 residues. Germline-derived CDR1 and CDR2 are ENHRY and SYGVKD. PCR involved 60 Vbeta and 13 Jbeta primers. Assay: immunoSEQ multiplex PCR; the TCRdb copy retains only in-frame clones and omits some. The repertoire includes around 20,000 clones, under 90% of them detected once, and about a fifth sits in the top ten. Of note for this clone: Its antigen is not known.

The sample comprised PBMCs. This receptor was obtained from a human donor in good health. The chain employs TRBV10-3 and TRBJ1-2; 11 bases agree with TRBD1. In DNA form, the CDR3 reads TGTGCCATCAACAAGGGACAGGGGGGGGGCTACACCTTC. Translation: CAINKGQGGGYTF.